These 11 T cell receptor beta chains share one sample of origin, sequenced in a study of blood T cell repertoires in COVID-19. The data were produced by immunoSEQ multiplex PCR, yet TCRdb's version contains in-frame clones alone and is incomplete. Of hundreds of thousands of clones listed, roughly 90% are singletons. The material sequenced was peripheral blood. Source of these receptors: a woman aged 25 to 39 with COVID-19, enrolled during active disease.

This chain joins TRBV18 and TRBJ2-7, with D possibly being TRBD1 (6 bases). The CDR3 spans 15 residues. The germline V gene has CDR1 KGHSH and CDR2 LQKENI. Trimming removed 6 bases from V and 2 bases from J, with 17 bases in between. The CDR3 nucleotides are TGTGCCAGCTCCCGCACTTTCGGACAGACCTACGAGCAGTACTTC. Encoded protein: CASSRTFGQTYEQYF.

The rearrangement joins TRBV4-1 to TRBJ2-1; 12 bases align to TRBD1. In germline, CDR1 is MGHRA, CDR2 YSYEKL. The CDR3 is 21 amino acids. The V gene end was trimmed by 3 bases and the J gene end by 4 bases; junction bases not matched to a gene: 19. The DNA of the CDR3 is TGCGCCAGCAGCCAGCCAGTGGGGACAGGGGGCACGGTCACGGGGTACAATGAGCAGTTCTTC. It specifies CASSQPVGTGGTVTGYNEQFF.

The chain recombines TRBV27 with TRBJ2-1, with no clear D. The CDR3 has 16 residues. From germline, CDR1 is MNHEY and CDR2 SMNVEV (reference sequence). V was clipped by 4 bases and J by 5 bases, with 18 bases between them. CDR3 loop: CASSYHRLPPDNEQFF. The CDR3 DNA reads TGTGCCAGCAGTTACCATCGACTGCCCCCGGACAATGAGCAGTTCTTC.

CDR3 region: CASSPLGGNQPQHF. In DNA form, the CDR3 reads TGTGCCAGCAGCCCTCTGGGGGGGAATCAGCCCCAGCATTTT. This chain joins TRBV11-2 and TRBJ1-5, with D possibly being TRBD1 (5 bases). The germline V gene encodes CDR1 SGHAT and CDR2 FQNNGV. CDR3 length: 14 residues. Trimming took 5 bases from V and 4 from J, leaving 12 bases between them.

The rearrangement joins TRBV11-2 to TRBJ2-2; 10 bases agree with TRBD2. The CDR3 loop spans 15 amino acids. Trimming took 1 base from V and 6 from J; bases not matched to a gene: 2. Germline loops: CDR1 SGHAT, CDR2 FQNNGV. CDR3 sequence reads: CASSLGLAGAGELFF. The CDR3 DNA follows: TGTGCCAGCAGCTTAGGGCTAGCGGGAGCCGGGGAGCTGTTTTTT.

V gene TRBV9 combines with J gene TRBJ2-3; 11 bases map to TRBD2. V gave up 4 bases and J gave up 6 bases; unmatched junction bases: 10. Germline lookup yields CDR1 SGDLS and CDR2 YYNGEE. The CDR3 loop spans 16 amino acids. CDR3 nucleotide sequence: TGTGCCAGCAGCACTCACACTAGCGGGAGCGTTGATACGCAGTATTTT. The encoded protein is CASSTHTSGSVDTQYF.

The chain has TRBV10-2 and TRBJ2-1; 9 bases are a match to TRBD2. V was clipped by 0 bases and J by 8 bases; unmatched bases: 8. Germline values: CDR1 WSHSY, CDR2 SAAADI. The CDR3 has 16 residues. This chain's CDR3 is CASSESPSGVIYEQFF. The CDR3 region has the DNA TGCGCCAGCAGTGAGTCGCCTAGCGGGGTTATTTATGAGCAGTTCTTC.

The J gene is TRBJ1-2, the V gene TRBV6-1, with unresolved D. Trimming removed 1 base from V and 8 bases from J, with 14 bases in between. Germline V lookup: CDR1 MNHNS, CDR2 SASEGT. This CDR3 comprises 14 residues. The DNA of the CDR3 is TGTGCCAGCAGTGAAGGGGCGGGCCCCAGGGGCTACACCTTC. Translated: CASSEGAGPRGYTF.

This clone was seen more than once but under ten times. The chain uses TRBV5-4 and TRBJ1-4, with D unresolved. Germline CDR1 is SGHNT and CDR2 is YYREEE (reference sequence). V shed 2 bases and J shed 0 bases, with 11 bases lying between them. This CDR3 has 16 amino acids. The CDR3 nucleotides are TGTGCCAGCAGCTTTGGAGGTCGGGCAACTAATGAAAAACTGTTTTTT. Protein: CASSFGGRATNEKLFF. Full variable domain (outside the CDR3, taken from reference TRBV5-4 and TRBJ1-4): ETGVTQSPTHLIKTRGQQVTLRCSSQSGHNTVSWYQQALGQGPQFIFQYYREEENGRGNFPPRFSGLQFPNYSSELNVNALELDDSALYLCASSFGGRATNEKLFFGSGTQLSVL.

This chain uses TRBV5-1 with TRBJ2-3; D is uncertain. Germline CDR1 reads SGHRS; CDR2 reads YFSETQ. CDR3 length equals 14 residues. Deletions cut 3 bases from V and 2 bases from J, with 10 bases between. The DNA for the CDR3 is TGCGCCAGCAGCTCACACATATCCACAGATACGCAGTATTTT. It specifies CASSSHISTDTQYF.

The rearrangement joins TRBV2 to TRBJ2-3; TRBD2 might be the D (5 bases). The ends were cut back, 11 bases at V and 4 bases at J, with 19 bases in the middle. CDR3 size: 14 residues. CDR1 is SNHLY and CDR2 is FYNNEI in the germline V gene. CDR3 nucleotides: TGTGCCTCCAAGGTCCTAGCCGGTCCAGATACGCAGTATTTT. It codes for CASKVLAGPDTQYF. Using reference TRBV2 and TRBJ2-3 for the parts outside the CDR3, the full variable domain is EPEVTQTPSHQVTQMGQEVILRCVPISNHLYFYWYRQILGQKVEFLVSFYNNEISEKSEIFDDQFSVERPDGSNFTLKIRSTKLEDSAMYFCASKVLAGPDTQYFGPGTRLTVL.